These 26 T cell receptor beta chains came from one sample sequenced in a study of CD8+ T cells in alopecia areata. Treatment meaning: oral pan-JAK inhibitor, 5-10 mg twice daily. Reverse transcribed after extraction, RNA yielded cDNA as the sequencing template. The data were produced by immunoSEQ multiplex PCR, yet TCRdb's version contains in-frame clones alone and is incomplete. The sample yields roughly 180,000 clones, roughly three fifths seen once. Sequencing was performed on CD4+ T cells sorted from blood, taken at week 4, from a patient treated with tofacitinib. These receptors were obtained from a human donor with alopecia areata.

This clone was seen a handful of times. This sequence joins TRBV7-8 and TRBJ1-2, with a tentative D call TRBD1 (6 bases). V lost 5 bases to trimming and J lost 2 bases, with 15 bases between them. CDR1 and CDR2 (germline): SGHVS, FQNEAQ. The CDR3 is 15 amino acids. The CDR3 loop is CASSPLRGTNYGYTF. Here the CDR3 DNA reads TGTGCCAGCAGCCCGCTCAGGGGAACGAACTATGGCTACACCTTC.

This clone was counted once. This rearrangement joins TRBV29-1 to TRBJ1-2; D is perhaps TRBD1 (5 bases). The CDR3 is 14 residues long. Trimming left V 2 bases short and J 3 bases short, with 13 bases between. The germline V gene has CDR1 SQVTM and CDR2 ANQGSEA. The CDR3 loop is CSVEIATGDYGYTF. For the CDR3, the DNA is TGCAGCGTTGAAATAGCCACGGGGGACTATGGCTACACCTTC.

CDR3 sequence: CASSLGDFDSPLHF. CDR3 coding DNA: TGTGCCAGCAGCTTGGGGGACTTCGATTCACCCCTCCACTTT. V is TRBV7-9 and J is TRBJ1-6; a weak D match, TRBD1 (5 bases). Germline CDR1 SEHNR, CDR2 FQNEAQ (reference sequence). This CDR3 has 14 residues. V lost 3 bases and J lost 8, with 11 bases in between.

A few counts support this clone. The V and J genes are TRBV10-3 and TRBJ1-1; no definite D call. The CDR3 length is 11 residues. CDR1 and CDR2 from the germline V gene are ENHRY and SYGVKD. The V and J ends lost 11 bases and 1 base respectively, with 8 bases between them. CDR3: CAAQGNTEAFF. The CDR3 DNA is TGTGCCGCCCAAGGGAACACTGAAGCTTTCTTT.

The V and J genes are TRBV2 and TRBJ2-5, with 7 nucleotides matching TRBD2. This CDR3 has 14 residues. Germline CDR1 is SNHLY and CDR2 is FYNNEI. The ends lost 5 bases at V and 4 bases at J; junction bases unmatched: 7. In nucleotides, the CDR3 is TGTGCCAGCAGTCAGGGAGGGTGGGGAGAGACCCAGTACTTC. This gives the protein CASSQGGWGETQYF.

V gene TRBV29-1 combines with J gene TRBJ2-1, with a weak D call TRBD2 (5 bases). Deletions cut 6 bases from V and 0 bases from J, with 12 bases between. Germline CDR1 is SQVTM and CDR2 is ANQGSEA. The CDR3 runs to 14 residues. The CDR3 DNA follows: TGCAGCGTGCTACTAGGGAGCTCCTACAATGAGCAGTTCTTC. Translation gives CSVLLGSSYNEQFF.

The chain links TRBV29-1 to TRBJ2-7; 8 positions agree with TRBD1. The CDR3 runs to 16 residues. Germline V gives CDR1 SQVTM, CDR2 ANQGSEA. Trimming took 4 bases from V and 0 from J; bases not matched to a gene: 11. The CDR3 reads CSVAGGDRGSSYEQYF. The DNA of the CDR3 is TGCAGCGTTGCGGGTGGAGACAGGGGATCCTCCTACGAGCAGTACTTC.

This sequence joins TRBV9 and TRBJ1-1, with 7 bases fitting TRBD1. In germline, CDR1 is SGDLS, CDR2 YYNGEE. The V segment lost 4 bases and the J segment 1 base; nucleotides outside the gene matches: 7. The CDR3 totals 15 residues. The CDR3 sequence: CASSQTGKENTEAFF. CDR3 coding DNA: TGTGCCAGCAGCCAGACAGGGAAAGAGAACACTGAAGCTTTCTTT.

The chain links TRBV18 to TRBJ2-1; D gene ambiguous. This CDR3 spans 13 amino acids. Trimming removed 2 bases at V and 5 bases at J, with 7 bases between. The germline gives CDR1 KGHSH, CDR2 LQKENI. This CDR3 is CASSPFKDNEQFF. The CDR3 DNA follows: TGTGCCAGCTCACCATTTAAGGACAATGAGCAGTTCTTC.

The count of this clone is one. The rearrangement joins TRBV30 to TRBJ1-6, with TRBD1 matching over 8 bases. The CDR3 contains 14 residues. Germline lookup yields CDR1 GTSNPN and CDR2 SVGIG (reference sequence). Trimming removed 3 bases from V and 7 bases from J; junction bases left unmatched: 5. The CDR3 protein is CAWRANRGNSPLHF. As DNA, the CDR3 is TGTGCCTGGAGGGCTAACAGGGGGAATTCACCCCTCCACTTT.

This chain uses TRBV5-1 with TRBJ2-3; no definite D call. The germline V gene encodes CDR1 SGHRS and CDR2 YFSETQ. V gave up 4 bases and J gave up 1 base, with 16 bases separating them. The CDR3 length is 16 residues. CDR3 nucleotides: TGCGCCAGCAGCCCGGCTAGGACGTTTGGCACAGATACGCAGTATTTT. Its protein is CASSPARTFGTDTQYF. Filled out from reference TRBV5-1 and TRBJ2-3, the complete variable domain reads KAGVTQTPRYLIKTRGQQVTLSCSPISGHRSVSWYQQTPGQGLQFLFEYFSETQRNKGNFPGRFSGRQFSNSRSEMNVSTLELGDSALYLCASSPARTFGTDTQYFGPGTRLTVL.

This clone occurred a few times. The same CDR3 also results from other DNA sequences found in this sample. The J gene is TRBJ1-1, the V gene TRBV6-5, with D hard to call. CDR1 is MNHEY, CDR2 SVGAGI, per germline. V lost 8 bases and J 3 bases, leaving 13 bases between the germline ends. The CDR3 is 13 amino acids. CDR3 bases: TGTGCCAGCGGAAATGGGCTATACACTGAAGCTTTCTTT. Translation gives CASGNGLYTEAFF.

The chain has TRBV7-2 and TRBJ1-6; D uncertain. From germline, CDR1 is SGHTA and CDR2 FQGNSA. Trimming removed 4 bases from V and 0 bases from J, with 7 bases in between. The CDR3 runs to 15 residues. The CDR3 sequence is CASSSGSSYNSPLHF. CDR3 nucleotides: TGTGCCAGCAGCTCCGGCTCCTCCTATAATTCACCCCTCCACTTT. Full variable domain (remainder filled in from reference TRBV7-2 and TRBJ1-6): GAGVSQSPSNKVTEKGKDVELRCDPISGHTALYWYRQSLGQGLEFLIYFQGNSAPDKSGLPSDRFSAERTGGSVSTLTIQRTQQEDSAVYLCASSSGSSYNSPLHFGNGTRLTVT.

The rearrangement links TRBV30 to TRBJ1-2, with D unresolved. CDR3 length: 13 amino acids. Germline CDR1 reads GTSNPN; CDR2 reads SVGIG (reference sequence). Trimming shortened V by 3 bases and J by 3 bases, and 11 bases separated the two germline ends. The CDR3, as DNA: TGTGCCTGGAGGCCTGGGCAGTACTATGGCTACACCTTC. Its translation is CAWRPGQYYGYTF.

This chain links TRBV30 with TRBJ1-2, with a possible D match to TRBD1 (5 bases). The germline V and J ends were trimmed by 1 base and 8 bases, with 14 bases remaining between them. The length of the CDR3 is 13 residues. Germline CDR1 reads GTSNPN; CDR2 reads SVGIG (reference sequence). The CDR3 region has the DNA TGTGCCTGGAGTGCGCATAGGGGAGAGGGCTACACCTTC. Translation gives CAWSAHRGEGYTF.

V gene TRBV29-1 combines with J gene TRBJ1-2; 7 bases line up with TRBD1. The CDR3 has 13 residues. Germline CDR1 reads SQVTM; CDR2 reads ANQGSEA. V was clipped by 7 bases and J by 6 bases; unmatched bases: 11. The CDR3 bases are TGCAGCGCTACACAGGGGCCTCCGAATGGCTACACCTTC. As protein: CSATQGPPNGYTF.

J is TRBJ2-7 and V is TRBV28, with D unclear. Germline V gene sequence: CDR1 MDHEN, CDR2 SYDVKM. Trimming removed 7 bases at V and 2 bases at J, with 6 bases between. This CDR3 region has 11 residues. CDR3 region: CASIGPYEQYF. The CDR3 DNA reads TGTGCCAGCATCGGCCCCTACGAGCAGTACTTC.

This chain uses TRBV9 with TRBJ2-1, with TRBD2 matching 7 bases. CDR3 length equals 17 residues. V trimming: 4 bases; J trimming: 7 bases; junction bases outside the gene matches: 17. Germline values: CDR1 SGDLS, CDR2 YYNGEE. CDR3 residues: CASSPGSGGNGANEQFF. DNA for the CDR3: TGTGCCAGCAGCCCTGGCTCCGGGGGGAACGGGGCGAATGAGCAGTTCTTC.

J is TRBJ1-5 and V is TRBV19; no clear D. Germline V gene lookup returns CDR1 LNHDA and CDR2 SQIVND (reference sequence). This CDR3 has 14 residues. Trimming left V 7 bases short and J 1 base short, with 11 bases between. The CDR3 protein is CASTGPGSNQPQHF. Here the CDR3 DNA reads TGTGCCAGTACCGGCCCCGGGAGCAATCAGCCCCAGCATTTT.

The CDR3 spells CASSLSGSPDTQYF. CDR3 bases: TGTGCCAGCAGCTTATCGGGCAGTCCAGATACGCAGTATTTT. The J gene is TRBJ2-3, the V gene TRBV7-2, with D unresolved. Germline CDR1 and CDR2: SGHTA and FQGNSA. V lost 2 bases and J 4 bases, leaving 10 bases between the germline ends. The CDR3 covers 14 residues.

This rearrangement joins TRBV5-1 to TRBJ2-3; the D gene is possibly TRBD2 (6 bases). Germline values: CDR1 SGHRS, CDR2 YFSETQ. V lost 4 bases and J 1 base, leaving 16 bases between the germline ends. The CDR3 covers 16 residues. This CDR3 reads CASSQTPSARTDTQYF. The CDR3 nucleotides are TGCGCCAGCAGCCAAACGCCTAGCGCCCGCACAGATACGCAGTATTTT. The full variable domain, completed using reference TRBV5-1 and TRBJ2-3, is KAGVTQTPRYLIKTRGQQVTLSCSPISGHRSVSWYQQTPGQGLQFLFEYFSETQRNKGNFPGRFSGRQFSNSRSEMNVSTLELGDSALYLCASSQTPSARTDTQYFGPGTRLTVL.

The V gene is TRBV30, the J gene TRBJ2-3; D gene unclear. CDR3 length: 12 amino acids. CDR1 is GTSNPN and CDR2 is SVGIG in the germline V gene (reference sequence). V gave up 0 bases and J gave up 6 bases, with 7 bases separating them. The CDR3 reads CAWSVHRDTQYF. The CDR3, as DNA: TGTGCCTGGAGTGTTCATAGGGATACGCAGTATTTT.

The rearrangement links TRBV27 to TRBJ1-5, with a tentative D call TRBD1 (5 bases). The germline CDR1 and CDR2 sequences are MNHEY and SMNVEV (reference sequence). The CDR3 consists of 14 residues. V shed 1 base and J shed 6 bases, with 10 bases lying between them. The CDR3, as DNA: TGTGCCAGCAGTTTATTAGGGGATCGTCAGCCCCAGCATTTT. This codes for CASSLLGDRQPQHF.

In DNA form, the CDR3 reads TGTGCCAGCAGCCAAGTTCTAGCGGGGTCCTACGAGCAGTACTTC. Residues: CASSQVLAGSYEQYF. The chain recombines TRBV14 with TRBJ2-7; 9 bases align to TRBD2. This CDR3 has 15 amino acids. The ends lost 1 base at V and 1 base at J; junction bases unmatched: 2. Germline assignment: CDR1 SGHDN and CDR2 FVKESK.

The CDR3 DNA follows: TGCGCCAGCAGCGCCGATCGGAATGAAGCGAGGGAGCAGTACTTC. This translates into CASSADRNEAREQYF. The chain links TRBV5-1 to TRBJ2-7; D is ambiguous. This CDR3 comprises 15 residues. V gave up 4 bases and J gave up 7 bases, with 21 bases separating them. CDR1 is SGHRS and CDR2 is YFSETQ in the germline V gene.

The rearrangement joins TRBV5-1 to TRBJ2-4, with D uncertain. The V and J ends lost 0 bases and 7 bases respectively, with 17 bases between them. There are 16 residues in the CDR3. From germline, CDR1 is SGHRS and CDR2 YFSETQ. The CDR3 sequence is CASSLEGGEHRNIQYF. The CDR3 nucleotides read TGCGCCAGCAGCTTGGAAGGTGGCGAACACCGGAACATTCAGTACTTC.